The 7 T cell receptor beta chains listed next were all sequenced from one sample in a study of Ad26.COV2.S vaccination and SARS-CoV-2 variants. Treatment denoted: about 20 received Ad26.COV2.S at low or high dose, single or two shots; about five received placebo; per-sample allocation not given. The samples date from day 63 after the first vaccine or placebo injection. Profiling relied on immunoSEQ multiplex PCR, and the TCRdb table lists in-frame clones only, not all of them. The sample holds hundreds of thousands of clones, roughly 90% seen once. Sequenced material: peripheral blood, taken in a trial of Ad26.COV2.S vaccine versus placebo. These receptors were taken from a person between 18 and 65 years old who received the Ad26.COV2.S COVID-19 vaccine or a placebo.

Concerning this clone: A read error may produce the germline difference seen at one junction end. This chain links TRBV13 with TRBJ1-3; TRBD1 might be the D (6 bases). CDR1 and CDR2 (germline): PRHDT, FYEKMQ (reference sequence). The CDR3 runs 13 residues. CDR3 region: CASNLRGGNTIYF. The CDR3 DNA follows: TGTGCCAGCAACTTAAGGGGGGGAAACACCATATATTTT.

The gene calls are TRBV24-1 and TRBJ1-2; no firm D call. The CDR3 runs 13 residues. Germline CDR1 reads KGHDR; CDR2 reads SFDVKD. With 3 bases removed from V and 6 bases from J, the gap between germline ends came to 10 bases. CDR3 in amino acids: CATSDSRENGYTF. CDR3 nucleotides: TGTGCCACCAGTGATAGTCGGGAAAATGGCTACACCTTC.

This clone was detected only a few times. V is TRBV12-3 or TRBV12-4 and J is TRBJ1-5; D is possibly TRBD1 (5 bases). V was cut by 5 bases and J by 5 bases, with 10 bases left in between. This CDR3 is 13 amino acids long. The CDR3, as DNA: TGTGCCAGCAGTATAGACAGAGATCAGCCCCAGCATTTT. This translates into CASSIDRDQPQHF.

The J gene is TRBJ2-1, the V gene TRBV2; the D gene could be TRBD1 or TRBD2 (5 bases each). Germline-derived CDR1 and CDR2 are SNHLY and FYNNEI. This CDR3 contains 13 residues. V was shortened by 0 bases and J by 15 bases, with 15 bases between the two germline ends. The CDR3 region is CASSEAPEGWLFF. The CDR3, as DNA: TGTGCCAGCAGTGAAGCGCCAGAGGGGTGGTTGTTCTTC.

CDR3 residues: CSVSTQDNQPQHF. CDR3 nucleotide sequence: TGCAGCGTTTCGACACAAGACAATCAGCCCCAGCATTTT. This chain uses TRBV29-1 with TRBJ1-5; D unresolved. This CDR3 has 13 residues. Germline lookup yields CDR1 SQVTM and CDR2 ANQGSEA. V lost 5 bases and J lost 3, with 11 bases in between.

The genes are TRBV6-5 and TRBJ2-7; D is unresolved. CDR3 size: 15 residues. V was pared by 0 bases and J by 2 bases, with 11 bases between. CDR1 is MNHEY, CDR2 SVGAGI, per germline. This chain's CDR3 is CASSYSSVAAYEQYF. In DNA, the CDR3 is TGTGCCAGCAGTTACTCCAGCGTCGCGGCCTACGAGCAGTACTTC.

V is TRBV24-1 and J is TRBJ2-1; D is ambiguous. CDR3 size: 14 residues. CDR1 KGHDR and CDR2 SFDVKD come from the germline V gene. Trimming stripped 4 bases from V and 6 bases from J, with 12 bases between. CDR3 protein: CATSDPRLTNEQFF. As DNA, the CDR3 is TGTGCCACCAGTGACCCGAGACTGACCAATGAGCAGTTCTTC.